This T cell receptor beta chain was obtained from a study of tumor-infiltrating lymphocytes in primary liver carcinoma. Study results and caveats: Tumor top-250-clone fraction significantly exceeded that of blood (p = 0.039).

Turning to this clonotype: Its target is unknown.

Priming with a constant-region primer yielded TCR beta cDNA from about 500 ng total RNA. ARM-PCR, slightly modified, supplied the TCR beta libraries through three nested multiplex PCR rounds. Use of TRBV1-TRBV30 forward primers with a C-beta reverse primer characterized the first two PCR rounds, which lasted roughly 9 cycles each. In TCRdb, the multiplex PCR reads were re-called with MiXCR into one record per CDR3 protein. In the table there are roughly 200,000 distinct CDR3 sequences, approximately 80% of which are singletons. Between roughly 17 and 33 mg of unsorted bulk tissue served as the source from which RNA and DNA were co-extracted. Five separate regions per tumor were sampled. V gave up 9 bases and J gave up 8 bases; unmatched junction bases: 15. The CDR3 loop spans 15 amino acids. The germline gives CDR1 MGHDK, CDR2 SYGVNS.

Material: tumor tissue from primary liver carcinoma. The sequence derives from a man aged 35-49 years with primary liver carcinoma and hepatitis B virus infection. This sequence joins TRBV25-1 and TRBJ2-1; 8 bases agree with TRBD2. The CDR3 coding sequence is TGTGCCAGTAGCGGGGAGGACCGCCCAATCGATGAGCAGTTCTTC. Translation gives CASSGEDRPIDEQFF.